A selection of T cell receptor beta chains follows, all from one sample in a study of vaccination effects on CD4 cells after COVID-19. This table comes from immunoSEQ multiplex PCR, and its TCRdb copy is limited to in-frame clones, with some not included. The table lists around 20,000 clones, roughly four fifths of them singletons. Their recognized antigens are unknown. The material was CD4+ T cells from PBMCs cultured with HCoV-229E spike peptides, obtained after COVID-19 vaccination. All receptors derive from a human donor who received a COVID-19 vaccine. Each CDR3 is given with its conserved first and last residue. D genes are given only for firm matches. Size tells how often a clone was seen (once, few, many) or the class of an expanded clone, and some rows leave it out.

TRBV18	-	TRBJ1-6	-	TGTGCCAGCTCACCGAATTCCTGGGATCTGCGTAATTCACCCCTCCACTTT	CASSPNSWDLRNSPLHF
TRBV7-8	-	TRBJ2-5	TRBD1	TGTGCCAGCAGCTTAGCCCGGGACAGGGGGCAAGAGACCCAGTACTTC	CASSLARDRGQETQYF
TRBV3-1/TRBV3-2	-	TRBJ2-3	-	TGTGCCAGCAGCCAAGTAATGCACGGGGGCCGCTATAGAAATACGCAGTATTTT	CASSQVMHGGRYRNTQYF
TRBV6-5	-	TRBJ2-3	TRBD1	TGTGCCAGCGGAAGGACAGGGGATAGAGATACGCAGTATTTT	CASGRTGDRDTQYF
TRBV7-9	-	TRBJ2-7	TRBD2	TGTGCCAGCGGCTCGGGAGGGTTCGAGCAGTACTTC	CASGSGGFEQYF
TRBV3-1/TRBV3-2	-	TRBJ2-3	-	TGTGCCAGCAGCCAAGAATTTCGGGATACGCAGTATTTT	CASSQEFRDTQYF
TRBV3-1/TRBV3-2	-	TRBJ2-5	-	TGTGCCAGCAGCCAACAAAGGGGACCTCAAGAGACCCAGTACTTC	CASSQQRGPQETQYF
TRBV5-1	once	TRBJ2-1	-	TGCGCCAGCAGCGGATTGGCTAGCGAGAACAATGAGCAGTTCTTC	CASSGLASENNEQFF
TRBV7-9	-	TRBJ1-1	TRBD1	TGTGCCAGCAGCTCGAAGACAGGGCTGACTGGTACTGAAGCTTTCTTT	CASSSKTGLTGTEAFF
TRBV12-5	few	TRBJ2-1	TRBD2	TGTGCTAGTGGTCTCCGGGCTAGCGGGGGGGCCGTGGGTGAGCAGTTCTTC	CASGLRASGGAVGEQFF
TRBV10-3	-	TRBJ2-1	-	TGTGCCATCAACCAGGGGCCCAATGAGCAGTTCTTC	CAINQGPNEQFF
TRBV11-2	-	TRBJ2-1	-	TGTGCCAGCAGCTTTCGACAGGGAGGCAATGAGCAGTTCTTC	CASSFRQGGNEQFF
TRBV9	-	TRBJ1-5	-	TGTGCCAGCAGCGTAGATCTTGGTCAGCCCCAGCATTTT	CASSVDLGQPQHF
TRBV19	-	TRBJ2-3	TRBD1	TGTGCCAGTATCGGGGGACAGGGCTTGGATACGCAGTATTTT	CASIGGQGLDTQYF
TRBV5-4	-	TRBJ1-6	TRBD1	TGTGCCAGCAGCCCCGGCAGGGGGGCAGGAAATTCACCCCTCCACTTT	CASSPGRGAGNSPLHF
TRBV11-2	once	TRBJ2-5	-	TGTGCCAGCAGCTTAGGAAGGGAAGAGACCCAGTACTTC	CASSLGREETQYF
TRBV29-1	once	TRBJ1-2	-	TGCAGCGTTCCCTTACTTGACAGGAGGAGCTACACCTTC	CSVPLLDRRSYTF
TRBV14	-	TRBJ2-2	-	TGTGCCAGCAGCCAAGTGGCGGGTCTGACCGGGGAGCTGTTTTTT	CASSQVAGLTGELFF
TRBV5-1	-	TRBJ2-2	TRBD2	TGCGCCAGCAGCCAGGGGACTAGCTATATTACCGGGGAGCTGTTTTTT	CASSQGTSYITGELFF
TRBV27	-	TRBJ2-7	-	TGTGCCAGCAGTTCTGACGGATCCTACGAGCAGTACTTC	CASSSDGSYEQYF
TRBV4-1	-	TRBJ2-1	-	TGCGCCAGCAGCCAAGGTCCAGTCGGGGAGCAGTTCTTC	CASSQGPVGEQFF
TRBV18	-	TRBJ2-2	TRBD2	TGTGCCAGCTCACGACGGACTAGCGGGACGGCCGGGGAGCTGTTTTTT	CASSRRTSGTAGELFF
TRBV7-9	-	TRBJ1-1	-	TGTGCCAGCAGTTTACAGGGAAACACTGAAGCTTTCTTT	CASSLQGNTEAFF
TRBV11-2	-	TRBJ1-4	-	TGTGCCAGCAGCTTAGTCGGGCCCAATGAAAAACTGTTTTTT	CASSLVGPNEKLFF